This note documents a single T cell receptor beta chain sequence. The antigen remains undetermined. These data are taken from a study of T cell repertoires in cytomegalovirus infection. Study summary: Matching HLA type and CMV infection were both indicated by public TCR beta signatures.

The CDR3 covers 14 residues. The V gene's germline CDR1 is SGHAT and CDR2 FQNNGV. The ends were cut back, 5 bases at V and 13 bases at J, with 21 bases in the middle. TCRdb reanalysed the reads using MiXCR and keeps one entry per CDR3 protein. This sample has under 350,000 distinct CDR3 sequences, with over 7.5% found just once. Whole-study findings and limits: Cumulative public TCR beta family frequency identified carriers of CMV plus the relevant HLA. Clonotypes of TCR beta that were HLA-C-restricted and CMV-specific dominated the ex vivo response.

The chain links TRBV11-2 to TRBJ2-1, with TRBD2 as a possible D gene (6 bases). The TCR sequence derives from a human donor in good health (CMV status not recorded). Some clones in this sample may be carry-over from other donors' samples. Material for sequencing was PBMCs. The CDR3 region has the DNA TGTGCCAGCAGCACATTACGGGAGTGGGACGACCAGTTCTTC. Translation: CASSTLREWDDQFF.